What follows are 21 T cell receptor beta chains derived from one specimen sequenced in a study of hypomethylating agent response in myelodysplastic syndrome. Profiling relied on immunoSEQ multiplex PCR, and the TCRdb table lists in-frame clones only, not all of them. This sample has around 4,500 clones; less than 90% occur once, and the top ten carry 20% to 25%. The source material was bone marrow, sampled before or after starting hypomethylating agent treatment for myelodysplastic syndrome (not recorded which). The source of these receptors is a human donor with myelodysplastic syndrome.

The rearrangement links TRBV28 to TRBJ1-4; D is unclear. CDR1 MDHEN and CDR2 SYDVKM come from the germline V gene. CDR3 size: 17 residues. The V end was cut by 7 bases, the J end by 7 bases, with 25 bases between. The CDR3 DNA reads TGTGCCAGCATCTCCCCGCCTGGGAGGGCTCTTGGTGAAAAACTGTTTTTT. This gives the protein CASISPPGRALGEKLFF.

This clone is large (0.1 to 1%) in the sample. V usage is TRBV6-1 and J usage is TRBJ2-7, with D perhaps matching TRBD1 or TRBD2 (6 bases each). V lost 7 bases and J lost 4, with 20 bases in between. This CDR3 is 15 amino acids long. The V gene's germline CDR1 is MNHNS and CDR2 SASEGT. CDR3 bases: TGTGCCAGCAAAATCGGGGGCGGCTTGCCTTACGAGCAGTACTTC. Protein sequence: CASKIGGGLPYEQYF.

The V and J genes are TRBV5-1 and TRBJ2-7; no firm D call. The CDR3 has 15 amino acids. The V gene's germline CDR1 is SGHRS and CDR2 YFSETQ. Trimming took off 0 bases at V and 1 base at J, with 11 bases between the two ends. Here the CDR3 reads CASSLEGGGSYEQYF. The CDR3 bases are TGCGCCAGCAGCTTGGAGGGCGGCGGTTCCTACGAGCAGTACTTC. Combining the CDR3 with reference TRBV5-1 and TRBJ2-7 gives the whole variable domain KAGVTQTPRYLIKTRGQQVTLSCSPISGHRSVSWYQQTPGQGLQFLFEYFSETQRNKGNFPGRFSGRQFSNSRSEMNVSTLELGDSALYLCASSLEGGGSYEQYFGPGTRLTVT.

The genes are TRBV7-2 and TRBJ2-1, with D possibly being TRBD1 or TRBD2 (5 bases each). The CDR3 runs to 15 residues. The V and J ends lost 1 base and 2 bases respectively, with 9 bases between them. Germline values: CDR1 SGHTA, CDR2 FQGNSA. CDR3 DNA sequence: TGTGCCAGCAGCTTAGAAAGGGGAGCCTACAATGAGCAGTTCTTC. Amino acids: CASSLERGAYNEQFF.

This clone has a handful of counts. V gene TRBV19 combines with J gene TRBJ2-7, with TRBD1 matching 7 bases. The CDR3 sequence is 13 residues long. In germline, CDR1 is LNHDA, CDR2 SQIVND (reference sequence). V was pared by 5 bases and J by 4 bases, with 5 bases of the junction left unmatched. The CDR3 DNA reads as TGTGCCAGTAGTCGGGACAGAAATTACGAGCAGTACTTC. Translation gives CASSRDRNYEQYF. The entire variable domain, with the rest obtained from reference TRBV19 and TRBJ2-7, is as follows: DGGITQSPKYLFRKEGQNVTLSCEQNLNHDAMYWYRQDPGQGLRLIYYSQIVNDFQKGDIAEGYSVSREKKESFPLTVTSAQKNPTAFYLCASSRDRNYEQYFGPGTRLTVT.

This rearrangement joins TRBV18 to TRBJ1-5; no definite D call. V dropped 0 bases and J dropped 0 bases, with 9 bases sitting between them. Germline CDR1 and CDR2: KGHSH and LQKENI. There are 16 residues in the CDR3. The chain's CDR3 is CASSPPIGGSNQPQHF. The DNA of the CDR3 is TGTGCCAGCTCACCACCAATCGGCGGTAGCAATCAGCCCCAGCATTTT.

This clone was seen only once. The chain employs TRBV10-3 and TRBJ2-7; 11 bases align to TRBD1. With V trimmed by 3 bases and J by 9 bases, 7 bases remained unmatched. The CDR3 consists of 14 residues. The germline gives CDR1 ENHRY, CDR2 SYGVKD. CDR3 sequence: CAISDGTGGDAQYF. Here the CDR3 DNA reads TGTGCCATCAGTGACGGGACAGGGGGGGACGCGCAGTACTTC.

In this sample, this clone turned up once. J is TRBJ1-2 and V is TRBV6-4; D possibly corresponds to TRBD1 (5 bases). The germline V gene has CDR1 MRHNA and CDR2 SNTAGT. The V gene lost 6 bases and the J gene lost 4 bases, with 12 bases spanning the gap. This CDR3 contains 13 residues. The CDR3 spells CASRAPGGYGYTF. The CDR3 DNA is TGTGCCAGCAGGGCCCCGGGGGGCTATGGCTACACCTTC.

The chain carries TRBV5-1 and TRBJ2-1; 9 bases are shared with TRBD2. Germline loops: CDR1 SGHRS, CDR2 YFSETQ. Unmatched junction bases numbered 7, after V lost 4 bases and J lost 5 bases. The CDR3 spans 15 residues. In DNA form, the CDR3 reads TGCGCCAGCAGCCCCGGGACTAGCCGCGACAATGAGCAGTTCTTC. Protein sequence: CASSPGTSRDNEQFF.

V gene TRBV19 combines with J gene TRBJ2-7; 7 nucleotides line up with TRBD2. The J segment lost 6 bases and the V segment lost 4 bases, leaving 12 bases of the junction unmatched. The CDR3 is made up of 15 amino acids. Germline V CDR1 and CDR2: LNHDA, SQIVND (reference sequence). CDR3 sequence: CASSTPGLPTGEQYF. Written as DNA, the CDR3 is TGTGCCAGTAGTACTCCGGGACTACCCACGGGCGAGCAGTACTTC.

The chain joins TRBV29-1 to TRBJ1-1; TRBD1 might be the D (5 bases). The CDR3 spans 16 residues. Germline V CDR1 and CDR2: SQVTM, ANQGSEA. V was shortened by 4 bases and J by 2 bases, with 20 bases between the two germline ends. This CDR3 reads CSVGREGRRINTEAFF. CDR3 nucleotide sequence: TGCAGCGTTGGTCGGGAGGGACGGAGGATTAACACTGAAGCTTTCTTT. The full variable domain, completed using reference TRBV29-1 and TRBJ1-1, is SAVISQKPSRDICQRGTSLTIQCQVDSQVTMMFWYRQQPGQSLTLIATANQGSEATYESGFVIDKFPISRPNLTFSTLTVSNMSPEDSSIYLCSVGREGRRINTEAFFGQGTRLTVV.

The chain uses TRBV5-1 and TRBJ2-1; D is ambiguous. The CDR3 extends over 14 amino acids. V was pared by 2 bases and J by 6 bases, with 12 bases between. Germline loops: CDR1 SGHRS, CDR2 YFSETQ. The CDR3 DNA reads TGCGCCAGCAGCTTTAATCTTGCGGCCAATGAGCAGTTCTTC. Translation gives CASSFNLAANEQFF. Based on the CDR3 plus reference TRBV5-1 and TRBJ2-1, the full variable domain is KAGVTQTPRYLIKTRGQQVTLSCSPISGHRSVSWYQQTPGQGLQFLFEYFSETQRNKGNFPGRFSGRQFSNSRSEMNVSTLELGDSALYLCASSFNLAANEQFFGPGTRLTVL.

The V and J genes are TRBV28 and TRBJ2-7, with a weak D call TRBD1 (5 bases). This CDR3 has 13 amino acids. Trimming shortened V by 8 bases and J by 3 bases, and 14 bases separated the two germline ends. CDR1 MDHEN and CDR2 SYDVKM come from the germline V gene. CDR3 in amino acids: CASRTAGFYEQYF. The CDR3 nucleotides read TGTGCCAGCCGGACGGCAGGGTTCTACGAGCAGTACTTC.

This rearrangement joins TRBV9 to TRBJ2-7; D perhaps matches TRBD1 (6 bases). Germline assignment: CDR1 SGDLS and CDR2 YYNGEE. The CDR3 covers 15 residues. V lost 4 bases to trimming and J lost 6 bases, with 20 bases between them. The CDR3: CASSSSGHKLAEQYF. The CDR3 DNA reads as TGTGCCAGCAGCTCCTCGGGACATAAATTGGCCGAGCAGTACTTC.

This clone occurred a few times. The V call is TRBV4-2, the J call TRBJ1-2, with 7 bases matching TRBD1. V gave up 1 base and J gave up 5 bases; unmatched junction bases: 4. The CDR3 has 14 residues. Germline CDR1 reads LGHNA; CDR2 reads YNFKEQ. In DNA form, the CDR3 reads TGTGCCAGCAGCCAAGGCCTGACAGGGTATGGCTACACCTTC. This codes for CASSQGLTGYGYTF.

J is TRBJ2-3 and V is TRBV5-4; 14 nucleotides agree with TRBD2. The CDR3 runs to 16 residues. J gave up 7 bases and V 3 bases, and 7 bases lay outside the gene matches. The V gene's germline CDR1 is SGHNT and CDR2 YYREEE (reference sequence). The CDR3 here is CASSSRLAGGSHTQYF. As DNA, the CDR3 is TGTGCCAGCAGCTCAAGACTAGCGGGAGGGTCTCATACGCAGTATTTT.

V and J are TRBV7-2 and TRBJ2-1, with D tentatively TRBD2 (5 bases). Trimming shortened V by 10 bases and J by 5 bases, and 18 bases separated the two germline ends. Per germline, CDR1 SGHTA and CDR2 FQGNSA. The CDR3 is 14 amino acids. CDR3 region: CATQRGGANNEQFF. The CDR3 DNA is TGTGCCACACAACGTGGAGGCGCCAACAATGAGCAGTTCTTC. The variable domain in full, with the rest retrieved from reference TRBV7-2 and TRBJ2-1, is GAGVSQSPSNKVTEKGKDVELRCDPISGHTALYWYRQSLGQGLEFLIYFQGNSAPDKSGLPSDRFSAERTGGSVSTLTIQRTQQEDSAVYLCATQRGGANNEQFFGPGTRLTVL.

This clone appeared a few times. The rearrangement joins TRBV18 to TRBJ2-7; D unresolved. There are 14 residues in the CDR3. V was pared by 2 bases and J by 3 bases, with 11 bases between. Germline V gene sequence: CDR1 KGHSH, CDR2 LQKENI. The CDR3 protein is CASSPSLDVYEQYF. The CDR3 nucleotides are TGTGCCAGCTCACCAAGCCTAGACGTCTACGAGCAGTACTTC.

On this clone: One junction end disagrees with the germline gene, perhaps due to a read error. The chain employs TRBV7-7 and TRBJ2-2; no definite D call. From germline, CDR1 is SSHAT and CDR2 FNYEAQ (reference sequence). The length of the CDR3 is 13 residues. This chain's CDR3 is CASSFDLTGELFF. CDR3 nucleotides: TGTGCTAGCAGCTTTGATCTGACCGGGGAGCTGTTTTTT.

The chain links TRBV6-1 to TRBJ1-4; D is ambiguous. V was shortened by 2 bases and J by 6 bases, with 13 bases between the two germline ends. The CDR3 totals 15 residues. CDR1 MNHNS and CDR2 SASEGT come from the germline V gene. For the CDR3, the DNA is TGTGCCAGCAGTGAAACCCGAATTCGAGATGAAAAACTGTTTTTT. Residues: CASSETRIRDEKLFF.

The chain recombines TRBV5-4 with TRBJ2-3, with D maybe TRBD1 (5 bases). Germline CDR1 is SGHNT and CDR2 is YYREEE (reference sequence). V was pared by 0 bases and J by 2 bases, with 13 bases between. The CDR3 runs 16 residues. CDR3 in amino acids: CASSLANQGYTDTQYF. CDR3 DNA sequence: TGTGCCAGCAGCTTGGCGAATCAGGGATACACAGATACGCAGTATTTT. The variable domain in full, completed from reference TRBV5-4 and TRBJ2-3, reads ETGVTQSPTHLIKTRGQQVTLRCSSQSGHNTVSWYQQALGQGPQFIFQYYREEENGRGNFPPRFSGLQFPNYSSELNVNALELDDSALYLCASSLANQGYTDTQYFGPGTRLTVL.